This TCR beta chain was documented in a study of cytomegalovirus exposure and HLA in healthy donors. TCRdb's copy holds only in-frame clones and misses some; the assay was immunoSEQ multiplex PCR. The sample gives 50,000 to 65,000 clones, about 95% of which show up once; about 6.4% is in the top ten. About this clone: The antigen is undetermined.

The CDR3 is 16 residues long. Germline CDR1 is SGHDT and CDR2 is YYEEEE. With V trimmed by 4 bases and J by 6 bases, 11 bases remained unmatched. Study-level findings and limits: Most TCRs appeared rarely, but some public TCRs recurred in many donors.

This rearrangement joins TRBV5-6 to TRBJ1-4, with TRBD1 identical over 8 bases. The material sequenced was PBMCs. This clonotype was sampled from a woman between 18 and 29 years old in good health and CMV-seropositive. The CDR3 sequence: CASSHTGGGEDEKLFF. Here the CDR3 DNA reads TGTGCCAGCAGCCACACAGGGGGTGGGGAAGATGAAAAACTGTTTTTT.